The 8 T cell receptor beta chains below come from one sample, sequenced in a study of spatial heterogeneity in lung cancer. TCRdb re-called the 5' RACE reads through MiXCR, storing one row per CDR3 protein. This repertoire shows approximately 40,000 distinct CDR3 sequences, roughly 7.4% found once; its top ten account for under 30%. Specified time point: sample taken at primary tumor resection. Sequencing covered unsorted whole RNA taken from tumor, nontumor lung or frozen PBMC. The sequencing here drew on PBMCs, taken at surgery. These receptors all stem from a male donor with early-stage non-small cell lung cancer.

This clonotype was observed many times. CDR3 loop: CASSLTGSLFYSGELFF. The DNA for the CDR3 is TGTGCCAGCAGCTTGACAGGGAGCTTATTCTATTCCGGGGAGCTGTTTTTT. The chain employs TRBV5-6 and TRBJ2-2, with D perhaps TRBD1 (6 bases). This CDR3 has 17 residues. V lost 1 base to trimming and J lost 6 bases, with 19 bases between them. Germline assignment: CDR1 SGHDT and CDR2 YYEEEE.

This clonotype was observed at least ten times. V usage is TRBV12-3 or TRBV12-4 and J usage is TRBJ1-2; D is unresolved. The V end was cut by 3 bases, the J end by 0 bases, with 17 bases between. This CDR3 contains 17 residues. As DNA, the CDR3 is TGTGCCAGCAGTTTCACGACAATAGTGAACCCTAACTATGGCTACACCTTC. Its translation: CASSFTTIVNPNYGYTF.

This clonotype was observed at least ten times. V is TRBV12-3 or TRBV12-4 and J is TRBJ1-3; D uncertain. This CDR3 region has 15 residues. V shed 7 bases and J shed 0 bases, with 13 bases lying between them. The CDR3 DNA is TGTGCCAGCACCCCTCTACTTTTCTCTGGAAACACCATATATTTT. Translation gives CASTPLLFSGNTIYF.

This clonotype was detected ten times or more. The CDR3 coding sequence is TGTGCAAGTCGCTTAGGTAGGGCTAGCGGGAGGTCAATGTCAACCTCCTACGAGCAGTACGTC. It encodes CASRLGRASGRSMSTSYEQYV. J is TRBJ2-7 and V is TRBV12-2; TRBD2 is the table's D call and was not checked against the DNA. TRBV12-2 is a recognized pseudogene. CDR3 length: 21 residues.

This clonotype was observed many times. The chain has TRBV4-2 and TRBJ2-3; 9 bases line up with TRBD1. This CDR3 is built from 17 residues. V was pared by 11 bases and J by 0 bases, with 15 bases of the junction left unmatched. Germline-derived CDR1 and CDR2 are LGHNA and YNFKEQ. CDR3 bases: TGTGCCTCGTCTGGGACAGGGAAGTTTTCTAGCACAGATACGCAGTATTTT. Amino acid sequence: CASSGTGKFSSTDTQYF.

The table lists this clonotype with a few counts. The V call is TRBV10-3, the J call TRBJ2-2; D gene unclear. Trimming removed 1 base at V and 2 bases at J, with 8 bases between. This CDR3 contains 15 residues. Germline V gene lookup returns CDR1 ENHRY and CDR2 SYGVKD. The CDR3 DNA reads TGTGCCATCAGTGAGTTGGGGATTAACACCGGGGAGCTGTTTTTT. It is translated as CAISELGINTGELFF.

This clonotype was seen ten or more times. The chain employs TRBV27 and TRBJ2-3, with unresolved D. The length of the CDR3 is 13 residues. Germline assignment: CDR1 MNHEY and CDR2 SMNVEV (reference sequence). V was cut by 2 bases and J by 3 bases, with 6 bases left in between. The chain's CDR3 is CASSLRFTDTQYF. The CDR3 region has the DNA TGTGCCAGCAGTTTAAGGTTTACAGATACGCAGTATTTT.

The chain couples TRBV12-3 or TRBV12-4 to TRBJ1-2; D call uncertain. The ends were cut back, 2 bases at V and 6 bases at J, with 4 bases in the middle. CDR3 length: 11 residues. This CDR3 reads CASSLSDGYTF. The DNA of the CDR3 is TGTGCCAGCAGTTTATCTGATGGCTACACCTTC.